Described below is a single T cell receptor beta chain sequence and its context. Across 20 to 25 US areas, participants ranged in age from 18 to 89 years. Participants' reported clinical history set cohort assignment. The protocol was immunoSEQ multiplex PCR, while the TCRdb copy is restricted to in-frame clones and leaves out a portion. Of about 270,000 clones listed, 85% to 90% are singletons. The CDR3 sequence is 18 residues long. Germline loops: CDR1 MGHRA, CDR2 YSYEKL. V lost 1 base, J lost 0 bases, and 18 bases lay in between. The sample is drawn from a study of blood T cell repertoires in COVID-19. On the study more broadly: Samples representing acute and convalescent COVID-19 were sourced from the United States, Italy and Spain.

The material sequenced was PBMCs or T cells enriched from blood (not recorded which). The rearrangement uses TRBV4-1 and TRBJ1-2, with a weak D call TRBD1 (6 bases). This TCR came from a woman in her late teens or twenties who had recovered from COVID-19. CDR3 sequence reads: CASSQVGAAPIANYGYTF. The CDR3 bases are TGCGCCAGCAGCCAAGTGGGGGCGGCCCCCATAGCTAACTATGGCTACACCTTC.